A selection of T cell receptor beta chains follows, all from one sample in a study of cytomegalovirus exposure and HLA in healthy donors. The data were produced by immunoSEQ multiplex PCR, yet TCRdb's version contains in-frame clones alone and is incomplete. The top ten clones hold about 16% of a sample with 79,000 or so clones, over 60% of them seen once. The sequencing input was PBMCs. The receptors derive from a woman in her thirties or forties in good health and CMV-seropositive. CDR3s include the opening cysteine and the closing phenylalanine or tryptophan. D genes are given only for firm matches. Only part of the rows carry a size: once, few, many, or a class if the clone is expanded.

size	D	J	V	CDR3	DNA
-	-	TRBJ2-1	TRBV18	CASSPHRDNEQFF	TGTGCCAGCTCACCACACAGGGACAATGAGCAGTTCTTC
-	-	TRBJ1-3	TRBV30	CAWSVAGLYSGNTIYF	TGTGCCTGGAGTGTTGCAGGGCTTTACTCTGGAAACACCATATATTTT
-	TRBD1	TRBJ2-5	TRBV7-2	CASSSGQGWETQYF	TGTGCCAGCAGCTCGGGACAGGGGTGGGAGACCCAGTACTTC
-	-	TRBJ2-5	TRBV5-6	CASSIRRVQETQYF	TGTGCCAGCAGCATCCGGCGGGTTCAAGAGACCCAGTACTTC
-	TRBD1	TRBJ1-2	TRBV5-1	CASSPSSGGTGGYTF	TGCGCCAGCAGCCCGAGTTCAGGGGGCACCGGGGGCTACACCTTC
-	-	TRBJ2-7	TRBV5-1	CASSLDGEQYF	TGCGCCAGCAGCTTGGACGGCGAGCAGTACTTC
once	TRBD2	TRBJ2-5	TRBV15	CATGSGRAETQYF	TGTGCCACCGGTAGCGGGAGGGCGGAGACCCAGTACTTC
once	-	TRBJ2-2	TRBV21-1	CASSIRRTASKNTGELFF	TGTGCCAGCAGCATACGAAGGACAGCATCGAAAAACACCGGGGAGCTGTTTTTT
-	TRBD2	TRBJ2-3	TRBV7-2	CASRGLAGRTDTQYF	TGTGCCAGCAGGGGTCTAGCGGGACGCACAGATACGCAGTATTTT
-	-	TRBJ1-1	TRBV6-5	CASSYYPPPGIGEAFF	TGTGCCAGCAGTTACTATCCGCCTCCGGGGATCGGTGAAGCTTTCTTT
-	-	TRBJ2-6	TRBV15	CATSRGPPGGGANVLTF	TGTGCCACCAGCAGAGGCCCGCCGGGGGGCGGGGCCAACGTCCTGACTTTC
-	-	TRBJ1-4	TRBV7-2	CASSLGGLLNEKLFF	TGTGCCAGCAGCTTAGGAGGGCTCCTTAATGAAAAACTGTTTTTT
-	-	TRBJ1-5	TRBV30	CAWRSPGRAGNQPQHF	TGTGCCTGGAGATCCCCGGGAAGGGCGGGCAATCAGCCCCAGCATTTT